The 20 T cell receptor beta chains listed next were all sequenced from one sample in a study of PD-1 blockade in classical Hodgkin lymphoma. Method: immunoSEQ multiplex PCR; TCRdb's copy keeps in-frame clones and lacks some. Among thousands of clones, about 81% were seen once, and the ten largest hold roughly 3.5%. After autologous stem cell transplantation all patients relapsed, and prior brentuximab vedotin exposure differed between cohorts. Thawed PBMCs were the source of CD4+ T cells, purified by magnetic negative selection. The source material was CD4+ T cells from blood, sampled at baseline. Receptor source: a human donor with classical Hodgkin lymphoma.

The chain carries TRBV30 and TRBJ1-1; D may be TRBD1 (5 bases). In germline, CDR1 is GTSNPN, CDR2 SVGIG (reference sequence). This CDR3 contains 15 residues. V shed 0 bases and J shed 1 base, with 12 bases lying between them. CDR3 sequence (DNA): TGTGCCTGGAGTGTATGGGGGTTTGGGAACACTGAAGCTTTCTTT. It specifies CAWSVWGFGNTEAFF.

The chain couples TRBV10-3 to TRBJ1-2, with D hard to call. Per germline, CDR1 ENHRY and CDR2 SYGVKD. Trimming removed 0 bases from V and 8 bases from J, with 10 bases in between. CDR3 length equals 13 residues. The CDR3 DNA follows: TGTGCCATCAGTGAGTCGGACGGGCGCGGCTACACCTTC. Amino acid sequence: CAISESDGRGYTF.

The V and J genes are TRBV5-1 and TRBJ1-6, with 7 bases fitting TRBD1. CDR3 length: 15 amino acids. Germline-derived CDR1 and CDR2 are SGHRS and YFSETQ. V was clipped by 1 base and J by 9 bases; unmatched bases: 7. The CDR3 DNA follows: TGCGCCAGCAGCTTGTCAGGGGGAACGGGTTCACCCCTCCACTTT. Translated, it gives CASSLSGGTGSPLHF.

This chain connects TRBV13 to TRBJ1-4; D not resolved. This CDR3 is 14 amino acids long. Germline V gives CDR1 PRHDT, CDR2 FYEKMQ (reference sequence). Between the trimmed V and J ends, which lost 3 bases and 0 bases, there was a span of 5 bases. The CDR3 sequence: CASSFLSTNEKLFF. DNA for the CDR3: TGTGCCAGCAGCTTTTTGTCAACTAATGAAAAACTGTTTTTT.

V usage is TRBV6-1 and J usage is TRBJ2-7; D gene ambiguous. Germline V gene lookup returns CDR1 MNHNS and CDR2 SASEGT. This CDR3 spans 14 amino acids. Deletions cut 0 bases from V and 3 bases from J, with 9 bases between. CDR3 region: CASSEANQDYEQYF. DNA of the CDR3: TGTGCCAGCAGTGAAGCGAATCAGGACTACGAGCAGTACTTC.

This clone was seen once. The J gene is TRBJ2-2, the V gene TRBV11-2; 11 bases are shared with TRBD2. The CDR3 is 17 amino acids. CDR1 is SGHAT, CDR2 FQNNGV, per germline. V was pared by 7 bases and J by 4 bases, with 11 bases of the junction left unmatched. The CDR3 reads CASKPPGLAGGTGELFF. The CDR3 DNA follows: TGTGCCAGCAAACCCCCTGGGCTAGCGGGGGGCACCGGGGAGCTGTTTTTT.

The V and J genes are TRBV4-3 and TRBJ2-4; D possibly corresponds to TRBD1 (5 bases). This CDR3 spans 16 amino acids. Germline V lookup: CDR1 LGHNA, CDR2 YSLEER. V lost 0 bases and J lost 6, with 15 bases in between. The chain's CDR3 is CASSQDWRTNRNIQYF. The CDR3, as DNA: TGCGCCAGCAGCCAAGATTGGCGGACAAACAGAAACATTCAGTACTTC.

In this sample, this clone is large. This chain links TRBV7-6 with TRBJ1-1, with 8 nucleotides matching TRBD1. This CDR3 region has 16 residues. CDR1 SGHVS and CDR2 FNYEAQ come from the germline V gene. The J segment lost 5 bases and the V segment lost 5 bases, leaving 13 bases of the junction unmatched. For the CDR3, the DNA is TGTGCCAGCAGCCCCGGACAGGGCGGGGGAAGTACTGAAGCTTTCTTT. It translates to CASSPGQGGGSTEAFF.

This clone occurred a few times. The chain combines TRBV2 with TRBJ1-2; a possible D gene is TRBD1 (6 bases). Trimming removed 6 bases at V and 2 bases at J, with 10 bases between. Germline CDR1 reads SNHLY; CDR2 reads FYNNEI. There are 13 residues in the CDR3. The DNA of the CDR3 is TGTGCCAGCAGCGCTGGACAGAACTATGGCTACACCTTC. It encodes CASSAGQNYGYTF.

CDR3 region: CASSYWVEGSRYTF. The CDR3 nucleotides read TGTGCCAGCAGTTACTGGGTGGAGGGTTCACGCTACACCTTC. V is TRBV6-5 and J is TRBJ1-2; D remains unclear. This CDR3 has 14 residues. Germline CDR1 MNHEY, CDR2 SVGAGI. V shed 1 base and J shed 9 bases, with 15 bases lying between them.

The chain has TRBV27 and TRBJ2-5, with D uncertain. Germline CDR1 is MNHEY and CDR2 is SMNVEV (reference sequence). There are 15 residues in the CDR3. With 3 bases removed from V and 1 base from J, the gap between germline ends came to 12 bases. CDR3 residues: CASSLGPWAQETQYF. Written as DNA, the CDR3 is TGTGCCAGCAGTTTGGGCCCCTGGGCCCAAGAGACCCAGTACTTC.

There are a few counts of this clone. The chain couples TRBV28 to TRBJ1-6; no reliable D call. Looked up from germline, CDR1 is MDHEN and CDR2 is SYDVKM. V was cut by 4 bases and J by 6 bases, with 13 bases left in between. CDR3 length: 15 residues. The CDR3 sequence: CASSSISRPNSPLHF. CDR3 sequence (DNA): TGTGCCAGCAGTTCAATCTCACGCCCTAATTCACCCCTCCACTTT.

The gene calls are TRBV6-6 and TRBJ2-4; D is tentatively TRBD1 or TRBD2 (6 bases each). There are 14 residues in the CDR3. Trimming took 5 bases from V and 6 from J, leaving 14 bases between them. Germline V gene data show CDR1 as MNHNY and CDR2 as SVGAGI (reference sequence). The CDR3 sequence: CASSRGPGRNIQYF. In DNA form, the CDR3 reads TGTGCCAGCAGTCGGGGGCCCGGTCGAAACATTCAGTACTTC.

This chain joins TRBV4-3 and TRBJ1-5, with 8 nucleotides matching TRBD1. Trimming took 3 bases from V and 6 from J; bases not matched to a gene: 7. In germline, CDR1 is LGHNA, CDR2 YSLEER. The CDR3 is 15 amino acids. The CDR3 nucleotides are TGCGCCAGCAGCCAGTCCTCAGGGGGCGGTCAGCCCCAGCATTTT. This sequence encodes CASSQSSGGGQPQHF.

This clone was counted between two and nine times. This chain joins TRBV4-1 and TRBJ1-2; TRBD1 is a possible D gene (5 bases). Between the trimmed V and J ends, which lost 0 bases and 4 bases, there was a span of 12 bases. Germline-derived CDR1 and CDR2 are MGHRA and YSYEKL. The CDR3 extends over 15 amino acids. The CDR3 nucleotides are TGCGCCAGCAGCCAAGATTTCCCGACAGCCTATGGCTACACCTTC. It codes for CASSQDFPTAYGYTF.

J is TRBJ1-2 and V is TRBV19, with D unresolved. The V end was cut by 2 bases, the J end by 8 bases, with 9 bases between. Germline lookup yields CDR1 LNHDA and CDR2 SQIVND (reference sequence). This CDR3 is 12 amino acids long. The CDR3 nucleotides read TGTGCCAGTAGTATAACGAAGCGCGGCTACACCTTC. This sequence encodes CASSITKRGYTF.

This rearrangement joins TRBV5-4 to TRBJ2-1; 8 bases align to TRBD1. The V gene's germline CDR1 is SGHNT and CDR2 YYREEE (reference sequence). The CDR3 is 14 residues long. Trimming cost V 4 bases and J 6 bases; bases outside gene matches: 6. CDR3 nucleotides: TGTGCCAGCAGCCACCCAGGGGGCTCCAATGAGCAGTTCTTC. It translates to CASSHPGGSNEQFF.

The chain combines TRBV28 with TRBJ2-1, with TRBD1 as a possible D gene (5 bases). Germline V CDR1 and CDR2: MDHEN, SYDVKM. The length of the CDR3 is 16 residues. Trimming took 8 bases from V and 1 from J, leaving 18 bases between them. CDR3 sequence reads: CASSLLTGASYNEQFF. The CDR3 region has the DNA TGTGCCAGCTCCCTCCTTACAGGAGCATCCTACAATGAGCAGTTCTTC.

The genes are TRBV29-1 and TRBJ1-3; D remains unclear. The V gene's germline CDR1 is SQVTM and CDR2 ANQGSEA. The V end lost 5 bases, the J end lost 2 bases, and 10 bases lay between the germline ends. The CDR3 contains 13 residues. This chain's CDR3 is CSVLRGTGNTIYF. The CDR3 region has the DNA TGCAGCGTTCTCCGGGGTACTGGAAACACCATATATTTT.

The rearrangement links TRBV2 to TRBJ1-6; 8 positions agree with TRBD1. Looked up from germline, CDR1 is SNHLY and CDR2 is FYNNEI. The CDR3 spans 16 residues. The V and J ends lost 4 bases and 1 base, in that order; junction bases with no gene match: 3. The CDR3 nucleotides read TGTGCCAGCAGTGGACAGGGGACGTCCTATAATTCACCCCTCCACTTT. Translated, it gives CASSGQGTSYNSPLHF.